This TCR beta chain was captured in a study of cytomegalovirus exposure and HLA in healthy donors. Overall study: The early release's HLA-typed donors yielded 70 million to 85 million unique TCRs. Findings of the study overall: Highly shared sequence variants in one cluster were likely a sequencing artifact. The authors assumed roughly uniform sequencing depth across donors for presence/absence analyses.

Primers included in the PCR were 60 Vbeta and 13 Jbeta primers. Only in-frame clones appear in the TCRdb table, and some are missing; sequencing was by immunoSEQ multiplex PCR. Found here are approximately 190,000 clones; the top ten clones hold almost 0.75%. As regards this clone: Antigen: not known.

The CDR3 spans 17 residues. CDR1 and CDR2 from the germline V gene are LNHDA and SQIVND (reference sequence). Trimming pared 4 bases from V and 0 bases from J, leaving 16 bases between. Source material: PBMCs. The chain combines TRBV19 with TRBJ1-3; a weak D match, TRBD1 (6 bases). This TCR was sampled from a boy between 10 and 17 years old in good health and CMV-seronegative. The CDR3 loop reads CASSTWTVLSSGNTIYF. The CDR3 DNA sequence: TGTGCCAGTAGTACATGGACAGTGCTGAGCTCTGGAAACACCATATATTTT.